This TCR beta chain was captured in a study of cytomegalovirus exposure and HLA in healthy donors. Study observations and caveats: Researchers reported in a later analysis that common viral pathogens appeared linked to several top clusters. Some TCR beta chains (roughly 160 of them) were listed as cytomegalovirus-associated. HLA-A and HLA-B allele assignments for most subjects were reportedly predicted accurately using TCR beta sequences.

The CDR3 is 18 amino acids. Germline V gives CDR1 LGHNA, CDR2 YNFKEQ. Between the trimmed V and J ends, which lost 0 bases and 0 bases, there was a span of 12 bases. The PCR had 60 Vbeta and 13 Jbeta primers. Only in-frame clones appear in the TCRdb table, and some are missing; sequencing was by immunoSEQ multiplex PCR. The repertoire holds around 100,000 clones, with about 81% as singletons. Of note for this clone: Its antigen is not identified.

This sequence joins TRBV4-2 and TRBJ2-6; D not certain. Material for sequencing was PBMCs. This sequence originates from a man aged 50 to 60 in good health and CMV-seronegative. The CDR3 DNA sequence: TGTGCCAGCAGCCAAGAGTTGACGGGTAGCTCTGGGGCCAACGTCCTGACTTTC. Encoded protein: CASSQELTGSSGANVLTF.